The 30 T cell receptor beta chains given below trace back to one sample, sequenced in a study of beta chain features in type 1 diabetes. Expressed TCRB transcripts were sequenced after all isolated RNA was converted to cDNA. Measured with immunoSEQ multiplex PCR; TCRdb has only the in-frame clones, and not every one. The data show about 360,000 clones, with around an eighth seen just once and approximately 0.015% held by the top ten. Material: naive CD4+ T cells from blood. The receptors derive from a man aged 18 to 30 in good health.

This chain joins TRBV5-6 and TRBJ1-2; TRBD1 aligns across 7 bases. The CDR3 is 14 amino acids. Looked up from germline, CDR1 is SGHDT and CDR2 is YYEEEE. V gave up 0 bases and J gave up 8 bases; unmatched junction bases: 7. This CDR3 reads CASSLGDSQRGYTF. The DNA for the CDR3 is TGTGCCAGCAGCTTGGGGGACAGTCAAAGGGGCTACACCTTC.

The chain recombines TRBV19 with TRBJ2-1, with TRBD1 matching over 10 bases. Looked up from germline, CDR1 is LNHDA and CDR2 is SQIVND (reference sequence). J gave up 5 bases and V 7 bases, and 8 bases lay outside the gene matches. This CDR3 region has 15 residues. CDR3 protein: CASTDRDRGNNEQFF. CDR3 sequence (DNA): TGTGCCAGTACCGACCGGGACAGGGGAAACAATGAGCAGTTCTTC.

The chain recombines TRBV7-3 with TRBJ2-1; D is perhaps TRBD2 (5 bases). Trimming cost V 3 bases and J 6 bases, with 9 bases left between them. Germline V CDR1 and CDR2: SGHTA, FQGTGA. The length of the CDR3 is 13 residues. The CDR3 reads CASSFTSPNEQFF. The CDR3 bases are TGTGCCAGCAGCTTCACTAGTCCCAATGAGCAGTTCTTC.

This clone showed up just a few times. The gene calls are TRBV28 and TRBJ1-5; unclear D gene. CDR3 length: 9 amino acids. Germline assignment: CDR1 MDHEN and CDR2 SYDVKM. The germline V and J ends were trimmed by 10 bases and 7 bases, with 5 bases remaining between them. Here the CDR3 reads CAIGQPQHF. The CDR3 DNA reads as TGTGCCATCGGGCAGCCCCAGCATTTT. The complete variable domain, with remaining parts taken from reference TRBV28 and TRBJ1-5, reads DVKVTQSSRYLVKRTGEKVFLECVQDMDHENMFWYRQDPGLGLRLIYFSYDVKMKEKGDIPEGYSVSREKKERFSLILESASTNQTSMYLCAIGQPQHFGDGTRLSIL.

The chain combines TRBV2 with TRBJ2-7; TRBD1 agrees at 8 bases. The CDR3 runs 14 residues. Germline values: CDR1 SNHLY, CDR2 FYNNEI. After removal of 6 bases from V and 4 bases from J, the junction contained 8 bases not matched to a gene. CDR3 protein: CASRAGTGKYEQYF. The CDR3 DNA follows: TGTGCCAGCAGGGCCGGGACAGGAAAATACGAGCAGTACTTC.

The DNA of the CDR3 is TGTGCCAGCAGCGTAGAGTCAGGGGGCGTTGGCTACACCTTC. Protein: CASSVESGGVGYTF. The V gene is TRBV9, the J gene TRBJ1-2; 8 positions match TRBD1. This CDR3 comprises 14 residues. CDR1 and CDR2 from the germline V gene are SGDLS and YYNGEE. J was trimmed by 7 bases and V by 0 bases; bases with no gene match: 5. Drawing the rest from reference TRBV9 and TRBJ1-2, the complete variable domain is DSGVTQTPKHLITATGQRVTLRCSPRSGDLSVYWYQQSLDQGLQFLIQYYNGEERAKGNILERFSAQQFPDLHSELNLSSLELGDSALYFCASSVESGGVGYTFGSGTRLTVV.

This clone was recorded a few times. This chain connects TRBV7-8 to TRBJ2-7; maybe TRBD1 (6 bases). The CDR3 consists of 14 residues. Germline CDR1 reads SGHVS; CDR2 reads FQNEAQ. The germline V and J ends were trimmed by 0 bases and 5 bases, with 11 bases remaining between them. In nucleotides, the CDR3 is TGTGCCAGCAGCTTAGCGCACGGGACAAACGAGCAGTACTTC. This encodes CASSLAHGTNEQYF.

The genes are TRBV10-3 and TRBJ2-1, with TRBD2 identical over 9 bases. J lost 5 bases, V lost 6 bases, and 8 bases had no gene match. Germline values: CDR1 ENHRY, CDR2 SYGVKD. The CDR3 totals 15 residues. CDR3: CAISWREGRNNEQFF. Written as DNA, the CDR3 is TGTGCCATCAGCTGGCGGGAGGGCCGGAACAATGAGCAGTTCTTC.

The chain combines TRBV7-3 with TRBJ2-1; no firm D call. The CDR3 covers 13 residues. V lost 5 bases and J lost 2, with 7 bases in between. Germline V CDR1 and CDR2: SGHTA, FQGTGA. CDR3 in amino acids: CASSPDTYNEQFF. Written as DNA, the CDR3 is TGTGCCAGCAGCCCAGACACCTACAATGAGCAGTTCTTC.

CDR3 in amino acids: CASSVGLAGGNEQFF. The CDR3 DNA sequence: TGTGCCAGCAGCGTAGGTCTAGCGGGAGGGAATGAGCAGTTCTTC. The chain couples TRBV9 to TRBJ2-1, with 12 positions matching TRBD2. With V trimmed by 0 bases and J by 7 bases, 2 bases remained unmatched. Germline lookup yields CDR1 SGDLS and CDR2 YYNGEE. This CDR3 has 15 residues.

The chain recombines TRBV4-2 with TRBJ2-3, with 8 bases lining up with TRBD2. V lost 1 base to trimming and J lost 2 bases; unmatched junction nucleotides: 8. CDR1 is LGHNA, CDR2 YNFKEQ, per germline. This CDR3 contains 17 residues. CDR3 DNA: TGTGCCAGCAGCCAAGGGGGGCTAGCGGGCTTCACAGATACGCAGTATTTT. This gives the protein CASSQGGLAGFTDTQYF.

This chain connects TRBV28 to TRBJ2-5; 7 bases fit TRBD1. The CDR3 covers 14 residues. After removal of 10 bases from V and 4 bases from J, the junction contained 12 bases not matched to a gene. Germline CDR1 reads MDHEN; CDR2 reads SYDVKM. CDR3 nucleotide sequence: TGTGCCACGCAATCCACACAGGGGTTAGAGACCCAGTACTTC. It translates to CATQSTQGLETQYF.

This clone has a handful of counts. The rearrangement joins TRBV7-2 to TRBJ2-7, with TRBD1 as a possible D gene (6 bases). CDR1 and CDR2 (germline): SGHTA, FQGNSA. V was clipped by 5 bases and J by 3 bases, with 14 bases between them. The length of the CDR3 is 14 residues. CDR3: CASSTRAGDYEQYF. The CDR3 DNA reads TGTGCCAGCAGCACCCGGGCAGGGGACTACGAGCAGTACTTC. Looking up the rest from reference TRBV7-2 and TRBJ2-7 gives the full variable domain: GAGVSQSPSNKVTEKGKDVELRCDPISGHTALYWYRQSLGQGLEFLIYFQGNSAPDKSGLPSDRFSAERTGGSVSTLTIQRTQQEDSAVYLCASSTRAGDYEQYFGPGTRLTVT.

The rearrangement links TRBV30 to TRBJ1-2; D might be TRBD1 (5 bases). The germline gives CDR1 GTSNPN, CDR2 SVGIG (reference sequence). The CDR3 extends over 15 amino acids. Trimming took off 4 bases at V and 1 base at J, with 16 bases between the two ends. The CDR3 is CAWTEPRGGNYGYTF. The CDR3 nucleotides are TGTGCCTGGACGGAGCCGCGGGGGGGTAACTATGGCTACACCTTC.

This clone was detected a few times. J is TRBJ2-2 and V is TRBV4-3; the match to TRBD1 covers 7 bases. Germline V gives CDR1 LGHNA, CDR2 YSLEER. After removal of 4 bases from V and 5 bases from J, the junction contained 7 bases not matched to a gene. The length of the CDR3 is 15 residues. CDR3 DNA: TGCGCCAGCAGCCCCGGACAGGCCCAGACCGGGGAGCTGTTTTTT. Residues: CASSPGQAQTGELFF.

The gene calls are TRBV15 and TRBJ2-7; D perhaps matches TRBD2 (5 bases). CDR1 LNHNV and CDR2 YYDKDF come from the germline V gene (reference sequence). The CDR3 contains 12 residues. Between the trimmed V and J ends, which lost 0 bases and 10 bases, there was a span of 10 bases. The DNA for the CDR3 is TGTGCCACCAGCAGAGATTCGGGGTCTCAGTACTTC. Protein sequence: CATSRDSGSQYF. Supplemented by reference TRBV15 and TRBJ2-7, the full variable domain reads DAMVIQNPRYQVTQFGKPVTLSCSQTLNHNVMYWYQQKSSQAPKLLFHYYDKDFNNEADTPDNFQSRRPNTSFCFLDIRSPGLGDTAMYLCATSRDSGSQYFGPGTRLTVT.

The chain recombines TRBV19 with TRBJ2-2; TRBD1 agrees at 9 bases. The CDR3 is made up of 15 amino acids. Germline lookup yields CDR1 LNHDA and CDR2 SQIVND (reference sequence). J was trimmed by 5 bases and V by 6 bases; bases with no gene match: 7. Here the CDR3 reads CASSITGTGTGELFF. CDR3 nucleotides: TGTGCCAGTAGCATAACCGGGACAGGGACCGGGGAGCTGTTTTTT.

The chain's CDR3 is CASSLTATDTQYF. The CDR3 bases are TGCGCCAGCAGCTTGACAGCTACAGATACGCAGTATTTT. V and J are TRBV5-1 and TRBJ2-3; D ambiguous. Germline V gene lookup returns CDR1 SGHRS and CDR2 YFSETQ. V was pared by 1 base and J by 3 bases, with 6 bases between. The CDR3 loop spans 13 amino acids.

The chain couples TRBV11-1 to TRBJ1-1; TRBD1 aligns across 7 bases. From germline, CDR1 is SGHAT and CDR2 FQDESV (reference sequence). J gave up 1 base and V 5 bases, and 4 bases lay outside the gene matches. CDR3 length: 14 amino acids. The CDR3 is CASSARTGNTEAFF. The CDR3 bases are TGTGCCAGCAGCGCTCGGACAGGGAACACTGAAGCTTTCTTT.

This clone was counted many times. In nucleotides, the CDR3 is TGCAGCGGCGGTAACAGGGGGAATGAGCAGTTCTTC. Translation gives CSGGNRGNEQFF. The chain couples TRBV29-1 to TRBJ2-1, with 8 positions matching TRBD1. The J segment lost 7 bases and the V segment lost 7 bases, leaving 6 bases of the junction unmatched. This CDR3 has 12 residues. Germline V gives CDR1 SQVTM, CDR2 ANQGSEA.

The V gene is TRBV15, the J gene TRBJ2-1; 7 bases agree with TRBD1. The CDR3 length is 15 residues. Germline CDR1 reads LNHNV; CDR2 reads YYDKDF (reference sequence). Trimming cost V 6 bases and J 2 bases; bases outside gene matches: 7. CDR3 region: CATRTTGVTYNEQFF. CDR3 coding DNA: TGTGCCACCAGAACTACAGGGGTCACCTACAATGAGCAGTTCTTC. Based on the CDR3 plus reference TRBV15 and TRBJ2-1, the full variable domain is DAMVIQNPRYQVTQFGKPVTLSCSQTLNHNVMYWYQQKSSQAPKLLFHYYDKDFNNEADTPDNFQSRRPNTSFCFLDIRSPGLGDTAMYLCATRTTGVTYNEQFFGPGTRLTVL.

The chain uses TRBV5-4 and TRBJ1-2; TRBD1 might be the D (5 bases). The ends were cut back, 4 bases at V and 6 bases at J, with 28 bases in the middle. Per the germline V gene, CDR1 is SGHNT and CDR2 is YYREEE (reference sequence). There are 18 residues in the CDR3. The CDR3 reads CASSPSTFKGKGSDGYTF. The DNA for the CDR3 is TGTGCCAGCAGCCCTTCCACCTTCAAGGGGAAGGGGTCAGATGGCTACACCTTC.

This clone was found many times. The chain recombines TRBV7-2 with TRBJ2-3; possibly TRBD1 for D (5 bases). Germline assignment: CDR1 SGHTA and CDR2 FQGNSA. The V end lost 1 base, the J end lost 10 bases, and 12 bases lay between the germline ends. This CDR3 contains 13 residues. CDR3 in DNA: TGTGCCAGCAGCTTAGGAGGAATGGGGCCGCAGTATTTT. Its protein is CASSLGGMGPQYF.

CDR3 bases: TGTGCCACCAGCAGAGATCCCTACCTCAGCAATCAGCCCCAGCATTTT. Its translation is CATSRDPYLSNQPQHF. The chain is built from TRBV15 and TRBJ1-5; the D is unclear. The CDR3 contains 16 residues. Germline assignment: CDR1 LNHNV and CDR2 YYDKDF (reference sequence). The germline V and J ends were trimmed by 0 bases and 1 base, with 10 bases remaining between them.

The genes are TRBV5-1 and TRBJ1-1, with 9 bases matching TRBD1. CDR3 length: 14 residues. V shed 4 bases, J shed 5 bases, and the junction held 6 bases outside the gene matches. Germline assignment: CDR1 SGHRS and CDR2 YFSETQ. CDR3 protein: CASSLRQGVTEAFF. The CDR3 DNA sequence: TGCGCCAGCAGCCTAAGACAGGGGGTTACTGAAGCTTTCTTT.

The chain links TRBV6-6 to TRBJ2-1, with 8 bases fitting TRBD1. CDR1 and CDR2 (germline): MNHNY, SVGAGI (reference sequence). The CDR3 covers 11 residues. Trimming removed 6 bases from V and 15 bases from J; junction bases left unmatched: 7. CDR3 amino acids: CASRRQGWRFF. The DNA of the CDR3 is TGTGCCAGCAGACGACAGGGGTGGCGGTTCTTC.

V is TRBV2 and J is TRBJ2-2; TRBD1 matches at 10 bases. The germline V gene has CDR1 SNHLY and CDR2 FYNNEI. The CDR3 contains 14 residues. The junction had 4 bases not matched to a gene; V was cut back by 7 bases and J by 5 bases. CDR3 sequence reads: CASKTGGRTGELFF. CDR3 DNA: TGTGCCAGCAAGACAGGGGGCAGAACCGGGGAGCTGTTTTTT.

The rearrangement joins TRBV29-1 to TRBJ2-5, with 7 bases that match TRBD2. The better agreement between TRBJ2-7 and the DNA end casts doubt on the J call. CDR3 length equals 13 residues. CDR1 SQVTM and CDR2 ANQGSEA come from the germline V gene. The DNA of the CDR3 is TGCAGCGTAGCCCGGGGAGGGCTCAACGAGCAGTACTTC. This translates into CSVARGGLNEQYF.

V usage is TRBV28 and J usage is TRBJ2-4, with D possibly TRBD1 on 6 matching bases. Trimming pared 5 bases from V and 6 bases from J, leaving 20 bases between. Germline V gene lookup returns CDR1 MDHEN and CDR2 SYDVKM. The CDR3 runs to 16 residues. In DNA form, the CDR3 reads TGTGCCAGCAGTCCCCTGCAGGGAAGGGGGACAAACATTCAGTACTTC. This translates into CASSPLQGRGTNIQYF.

This clone was counted only a few times. The chain employs TRBV19 and TRBJ2-6; no clear D. The germline gives CDR1 LNHDA, CDR2 SQIVND (reference sequence). Trimming pared 4 bases from V and 2 bases from J, leaving 9 bases between. This CDR3 comprises 15 residues. In DNA form, the CDR3 reads TGTGCCAGTAGTAAGCCTTCGGCTGGGGCCAACGTCCTGACTTTC. Its protein is CASSKPSAGANVLTF.